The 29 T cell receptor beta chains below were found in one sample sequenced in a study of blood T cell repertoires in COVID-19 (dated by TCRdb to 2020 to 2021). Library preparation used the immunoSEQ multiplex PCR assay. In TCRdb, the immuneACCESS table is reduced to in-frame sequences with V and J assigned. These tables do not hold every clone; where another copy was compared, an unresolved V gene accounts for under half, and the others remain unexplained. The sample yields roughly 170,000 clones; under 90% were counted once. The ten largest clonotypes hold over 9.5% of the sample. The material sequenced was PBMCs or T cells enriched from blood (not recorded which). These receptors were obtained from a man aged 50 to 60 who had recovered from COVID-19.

CDR3 residues: CASSYTLARSSYEQYF. The CDR3 coding sequence is TGTGCCAGCAGTTACACCTTGGCTAGATCCTCCTACGAGCAGTACTTC. The V and J genes are TRBV6-5 and TRBJ2-7; the D is unclear. CDR1 is MNHEY and CDR2 is SVGAGI in the germline V gene. The V end lost 2 bases, the J end lost 0 bases, and 14 bases lay between the germline ends. The CDR3 has 16 amino acids.

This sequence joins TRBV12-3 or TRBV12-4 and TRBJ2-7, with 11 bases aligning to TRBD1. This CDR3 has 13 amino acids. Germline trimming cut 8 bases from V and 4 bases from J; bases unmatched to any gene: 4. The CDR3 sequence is CASAGTGGYEQYF. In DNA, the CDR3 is TGTGCCAGCGCCGGGACAGGGGGTTACGAGCAGTACTTC.

The CDR3 spells CASSSYRGRTEAFF. For the CDR3, the DNA is TGTGCCAGCAGCTCGTACAGGGGGCGCACTGAAGCTTTCTTT. This chain joins TRBV11-2 and TRBJ1-1, with 9 bases identical to TRBD1. The CDR3 has 14 residues. Germline V gene lookup returns CDR1 SGHAT and CDR2 FQNNGV. With V trimmed by 4 bases and J by 4 bases, 4 bases remained unmatched.

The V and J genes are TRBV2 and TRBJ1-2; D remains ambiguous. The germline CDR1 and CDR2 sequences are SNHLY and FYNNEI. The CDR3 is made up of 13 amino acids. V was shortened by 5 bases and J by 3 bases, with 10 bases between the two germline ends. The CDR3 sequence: CASSTVSDYGYTF. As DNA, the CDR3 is TGTGCCAGCAGTACAGTAAGTGACTATGGCTACACCTTC.

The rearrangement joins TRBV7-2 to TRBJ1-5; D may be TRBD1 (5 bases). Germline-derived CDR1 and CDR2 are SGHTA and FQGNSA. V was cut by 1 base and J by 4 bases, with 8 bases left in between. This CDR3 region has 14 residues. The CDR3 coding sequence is TGTGCCAGCAGCTTAGAGAACAGGAATCAGCCCCAGCATTTT. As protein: CASSLENRNQPQHF.

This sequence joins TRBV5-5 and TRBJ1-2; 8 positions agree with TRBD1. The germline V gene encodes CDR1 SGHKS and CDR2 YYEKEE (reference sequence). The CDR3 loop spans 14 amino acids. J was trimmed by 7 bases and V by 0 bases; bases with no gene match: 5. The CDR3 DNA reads TGTGCCAGCAGCTTGGGGACAGGGAGGGGTGGCTACACCTTC. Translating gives CASSLGTGRGGYTF.

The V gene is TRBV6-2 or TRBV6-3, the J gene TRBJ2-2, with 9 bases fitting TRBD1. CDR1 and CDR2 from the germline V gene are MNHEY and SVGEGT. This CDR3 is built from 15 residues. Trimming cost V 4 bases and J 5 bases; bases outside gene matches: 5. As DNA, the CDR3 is TGTGCCAGCAGTTCCTTGGGACAGGGAACCGGGGAGCTGTTTTTT. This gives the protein CASSSLGQGTGELFF.

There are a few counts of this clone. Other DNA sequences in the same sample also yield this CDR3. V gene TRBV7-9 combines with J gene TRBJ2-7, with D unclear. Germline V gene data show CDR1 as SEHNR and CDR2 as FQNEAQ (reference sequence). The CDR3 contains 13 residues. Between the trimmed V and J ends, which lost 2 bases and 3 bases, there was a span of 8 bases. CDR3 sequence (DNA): TGTGCCAGCAGCTTACAAGGAGACTACGAGCAGTACTTC. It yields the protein CASSLQGDYEQYF.

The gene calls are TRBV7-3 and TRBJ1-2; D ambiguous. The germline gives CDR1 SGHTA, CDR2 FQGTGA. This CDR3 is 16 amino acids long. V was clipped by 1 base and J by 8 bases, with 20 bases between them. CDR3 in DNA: TGTGCCAGCAGCTTAATGCCTCTCGGGAAGAGTGGGGGCTACACCTTC. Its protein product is CASSLMPLGKSGGYTF.

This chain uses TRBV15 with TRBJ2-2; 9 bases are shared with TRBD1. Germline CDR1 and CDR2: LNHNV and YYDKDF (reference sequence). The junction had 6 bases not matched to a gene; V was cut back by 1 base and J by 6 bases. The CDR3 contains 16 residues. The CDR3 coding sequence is TGTGCCACCAGCAGAGCTGGACAGGGGACCGCCGGGGAGCTGTTTTTT. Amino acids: CATSRAGQGTAGELFF. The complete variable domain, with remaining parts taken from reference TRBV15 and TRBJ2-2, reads DAMVIQNPRYQVTQFGKPVTLSCSQTLNHNVMYWYQQKSSQAPKLLFHYYDKDFNNEADTPDNFQSRRPNTSFCFLDIRSPGLGDTAMYLCATSRAGQGTAGELFFGEGSRLTVL.

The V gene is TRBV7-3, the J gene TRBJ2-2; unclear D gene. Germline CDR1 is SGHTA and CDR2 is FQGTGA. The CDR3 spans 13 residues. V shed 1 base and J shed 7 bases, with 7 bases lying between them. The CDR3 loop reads CASSLIIYGELFF. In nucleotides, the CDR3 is TGTGCCAGCAGCTTAATAATCTACGGGGAGCTGTTTTTT. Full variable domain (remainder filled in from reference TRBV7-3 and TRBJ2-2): GAGVSQTPSNKVTEKGKYVELRCDPISGHTALYWYRQSLGQGPEFLIYFQGTGAADDSGLPNDRFFAVRPEGSVSTLKIQRTERGDSAVYLCASSLIIYGELFFGEGSRLTVL.

The CDR3 DNA reads TGTGCCAGCAGTTACGGCCACCGGAACACTGAAGCTTTCTTT. This encodes CASSYGHRNTEAFF. This rearrangement joins TRBV6-5 to TRBJ1-1; D unclear. The V gene lost 2 bases and the J gene lost 1 base, with 8 bases spanning the gap. The CDR3 runs 14 residues. The germline CDR1 and CDR2 sequences are MNHEY and SVGAGI.

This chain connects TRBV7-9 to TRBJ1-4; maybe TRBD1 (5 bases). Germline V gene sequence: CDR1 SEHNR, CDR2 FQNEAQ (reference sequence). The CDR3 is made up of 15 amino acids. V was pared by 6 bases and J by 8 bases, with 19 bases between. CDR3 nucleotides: TGTGCCAGCAGTTCTCGTGGGGCAGGGCAGGAAAAACTGTTTTTT. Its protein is CASSSRGAGQEKLFF.

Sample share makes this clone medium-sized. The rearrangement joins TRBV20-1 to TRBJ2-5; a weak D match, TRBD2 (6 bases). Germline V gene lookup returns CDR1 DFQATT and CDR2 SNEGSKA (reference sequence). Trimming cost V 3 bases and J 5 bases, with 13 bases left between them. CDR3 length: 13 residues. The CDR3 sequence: CSASSSAGETQYF. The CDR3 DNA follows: TGCAGTGCTAGTTCTAGCGCAGGCGAGACCCAGTACTTC.

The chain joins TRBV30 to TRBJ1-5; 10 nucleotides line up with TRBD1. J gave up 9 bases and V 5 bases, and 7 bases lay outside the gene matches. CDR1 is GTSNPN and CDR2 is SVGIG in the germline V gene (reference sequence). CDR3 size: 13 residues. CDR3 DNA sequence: TGTGCCTGGGGCATGTGGACAGGGGGGCCCCAGCATTTT. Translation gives CAWGMWTGGPQHF. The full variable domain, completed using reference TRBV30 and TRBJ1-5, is SQTIHQWPATLVQPVGSPLSLECTVEGTSNPNLYWYRQAAGRGLQLLFYSVGIGQISSEVPQNLSASRPQDRQFILSSKKLLLSDSGFYLCAWGMWTGGPQHFGDGTRLSIL.

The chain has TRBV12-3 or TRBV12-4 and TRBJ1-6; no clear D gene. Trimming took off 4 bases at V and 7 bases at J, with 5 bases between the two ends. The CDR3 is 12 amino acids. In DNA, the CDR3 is TGTGCCAGCAGTTCGGGGAATTCACCCCTCCACTTT. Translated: CASSSGNSPLHF.

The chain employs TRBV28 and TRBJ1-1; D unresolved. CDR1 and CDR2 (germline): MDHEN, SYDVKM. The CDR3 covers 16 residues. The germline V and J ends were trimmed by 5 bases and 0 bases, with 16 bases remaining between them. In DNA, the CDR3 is TGTGCCAGCAGTCCGGACTGGACCCGCATGAACACTGAAGCTTTCTTT. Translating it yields CASSPDWTRMNTEAFF.

Here the CDR3 DNA reads TGTGCCAGCAGCCGGGACTCTCTAGAGACCCAGTACTTC. It translates to CASSRDSLETQYF. The chain carries TRBV6-2 or TRBV6-3 and TRBJ2-5; TRBD2 is a possible D gene (6 bases). CDR3 length equals 13 residues. The germline CDR1 and CDR2 sequences are MNHEY and SVGEGT. The V end was cut by 6 bases, the J end by 4 bases, with 12 bases between.

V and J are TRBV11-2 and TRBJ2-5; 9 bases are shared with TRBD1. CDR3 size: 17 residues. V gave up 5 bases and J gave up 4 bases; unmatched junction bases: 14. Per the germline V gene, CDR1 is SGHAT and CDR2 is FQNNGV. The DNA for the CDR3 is TGTGCCAGCAGCCCCCGTCAGGGACAGGGTTTAGGAGAGACCCAGTACTTC. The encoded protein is CASSPRQGQGLGETQYF.

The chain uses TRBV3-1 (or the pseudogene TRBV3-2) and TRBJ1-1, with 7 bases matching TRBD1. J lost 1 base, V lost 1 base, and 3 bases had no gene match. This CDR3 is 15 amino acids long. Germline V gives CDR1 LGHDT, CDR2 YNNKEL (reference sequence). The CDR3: CASSQVYRGNTEAFF. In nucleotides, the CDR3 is TGTGCCAGCAGCCAAGTTTACAGGGGGAACACTGAAGCTTTCTTT.

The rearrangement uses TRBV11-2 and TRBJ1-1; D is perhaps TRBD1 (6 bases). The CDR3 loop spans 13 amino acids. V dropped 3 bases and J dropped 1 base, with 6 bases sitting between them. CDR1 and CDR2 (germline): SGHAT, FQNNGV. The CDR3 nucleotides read TGTGCCAGCAGCTTCAGGGGGAACACTGAAGCTTTCTTT. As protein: CASSFRGNTEAFF.

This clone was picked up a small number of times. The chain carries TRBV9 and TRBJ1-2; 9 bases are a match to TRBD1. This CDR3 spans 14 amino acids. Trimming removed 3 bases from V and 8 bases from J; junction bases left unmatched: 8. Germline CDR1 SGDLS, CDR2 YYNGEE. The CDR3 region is CASSDRGRTEGYTF. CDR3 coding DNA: TGTGCCAGCAGCGACAGGGGGCGGACGGAAGGCTACACCTTC.

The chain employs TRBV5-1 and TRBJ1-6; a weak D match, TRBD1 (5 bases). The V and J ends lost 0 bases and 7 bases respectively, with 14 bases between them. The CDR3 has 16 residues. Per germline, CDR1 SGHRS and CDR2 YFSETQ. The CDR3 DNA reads TGCGCCAGCAGCTTGGAGGTACGACAGCCAAATTCACCCCTCCACTTT. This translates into CASSLEVRQPNSPLHF.

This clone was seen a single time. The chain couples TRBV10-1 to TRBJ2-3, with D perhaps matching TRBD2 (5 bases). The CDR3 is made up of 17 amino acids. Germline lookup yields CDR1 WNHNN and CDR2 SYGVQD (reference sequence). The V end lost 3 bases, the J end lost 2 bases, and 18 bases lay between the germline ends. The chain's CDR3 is CASSDSSDATATDTQYF. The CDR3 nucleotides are TGCGCCAGCAGTGATAGTAGCGATGCTACGGCCACAGATACGCAGTATTTT.

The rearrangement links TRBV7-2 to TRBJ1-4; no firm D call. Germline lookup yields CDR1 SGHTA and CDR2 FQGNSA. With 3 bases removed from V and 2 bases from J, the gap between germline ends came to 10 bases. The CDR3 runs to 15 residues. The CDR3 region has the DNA TGTGCCAGCAGCTTGGGAGTTTTCACTAATGAAAAACTGTTTTTT. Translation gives CASSLGVFTNEKLFF.

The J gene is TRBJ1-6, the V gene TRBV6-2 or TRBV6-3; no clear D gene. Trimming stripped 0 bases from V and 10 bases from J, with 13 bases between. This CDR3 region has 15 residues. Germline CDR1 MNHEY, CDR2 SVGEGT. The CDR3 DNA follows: TGTGCCAGCAGTTACTCGGGCTTACCTGAGTCACCCCTCCACTTT. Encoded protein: CASSYSGLPESPLHF.

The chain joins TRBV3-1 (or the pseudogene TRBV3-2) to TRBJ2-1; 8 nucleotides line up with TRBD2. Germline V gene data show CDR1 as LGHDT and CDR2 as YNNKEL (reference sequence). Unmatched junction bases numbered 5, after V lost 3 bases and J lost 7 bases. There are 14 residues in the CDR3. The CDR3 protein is CASSQSGGKNEQFF. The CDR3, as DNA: TGTGCCAGCAGCCAGAGCGGGGGAAAAAATGAGCAGTTCTTC.

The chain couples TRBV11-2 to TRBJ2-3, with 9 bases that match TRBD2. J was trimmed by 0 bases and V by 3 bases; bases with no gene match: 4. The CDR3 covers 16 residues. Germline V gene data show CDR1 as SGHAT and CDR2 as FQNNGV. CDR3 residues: CASSLAGGASTDTQYF. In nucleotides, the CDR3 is TGTGCCAGCAGCTTGGCGGGGGGGGCTAGCACAGATACGCAGTATTTT.

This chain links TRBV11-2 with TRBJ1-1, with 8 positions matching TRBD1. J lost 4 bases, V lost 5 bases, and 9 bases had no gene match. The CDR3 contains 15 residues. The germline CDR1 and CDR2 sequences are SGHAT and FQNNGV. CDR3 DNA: TGTGCCAGCAGCAAAAGTCAGGGGGCTGGCACTGAAGCTTTCTTT. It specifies CASSKSQGAGTEAFF.